This entry lists 25 T cell receptor beta chains sequenced from one sample in a study of T cells in Graves' hyperthyroidism and ophthalmopathy. Amplification yielded TCR beta CDR3 regions, with RNA transcripts as the source. Primed by the HTBI set, a first-round RT-PCR was run on the TCR CDR3. TCRdb fed the multiplex PCR reads into MiXCR, producing one record per CDR3 protein. The data show under 400,000 distinct CDR3 sequences, nearly 15% seen once. The material sequenced was blood. The receptors here all came from a woman aged 55-69 years with Graves' ophthalmopathy.

The chain links TRBV20-1 to TRBJ1-4; D gene ambiguous. The CDR3 loop spans 14 amino acids. Per the germline V gene, CDR1 is DFQATT and CDR2 is SNEGSKA (reference sequence). Trimming shortened V by 5 bases and J by 4 bases, and 14 bases separated the two germline ends. The CDR3 loop reads CSARPGPSNEKLFF. CDR3 in DNA: TGCAGTGCTCGGCCCGGACCGAGTAATGAAAAACTGTTTTTT.

With regard to this clonotype: This may be a read error: a much more frequent sequence differs by one nucleotide. V gene TRBV27 combines with J gene TRBJ1-5; D unclear. The germline V gene encodes CDR1 MNHEY and CDR2 SMNVEV (reference sequence). This CDR3 spans 16 amino acids. Trimming shortened V by 2 bases and J by 9 bases, and 20 bases separated the two germline ends. The DNA for the CDR3 is TGTGCCAGCAGTTTAAGGGCAGACACCCGGGATCGGCCCCAGCATTTT. It specifies CASSLRADTRDRPQHF.

In this sample, this clonotype turned up a few times. The rearrangement links TRBV3-1 to TRBJ1-3, with D possibly being TRBD1 (5 bases). Germline CDR1 is LGHDT and CDR2 is YNNKEL (reference sequence). The CDR3 runs to 14 residues. V lost 4 bases, J lost 1 base, and 8 bases lay in between. In DNA form, the CDR3 reads TGTGCCAGCAGCCCCTCAGGGTCTGGAAACACCATATATTTT. Translating it yields CASSPSGSGNTIYF.

This clonotype was counted only a few times. The chain couples TRBV9 to TRBJ1-4, with 7 bases lining up with TRBD1. Trimming removed 4 bases from V and 8 bases from J; junction bases left unmatched: 11. Germline CDR1 reads SGDLS; CDR2 reads YYNGEE. The CDR3 sequence is 15 residues long. As DNA, the CDR3 is TGTGCCAGCAGCTCTAACAGGGGCGCGGGGGAAAAACTGTTTTTT. This translates into CASSSNRGAGEKLFF.

The V gene is TRBV5-8, the J gene TRBJ2-1; D may be TRBD1 (5 bases). Germline V gene sequence: CDR1 SGHTS, CDR2 YDEGEE. The CDR3 length is 15 residues. V lost 7 bases and J 0 bases, leaving 14 bases between the germline ends. The CDR3 here is CASRPTGSSYNEQFF. CDR3 sequence (DNA): TGTGCCAGCCGCCCTACAGGTAGCTCCTACAATGAGCAGTTCTTC.

In regard to this clonotype: The junction departs from the called germline gene at one end, perhaps through a read error. This sequence joins TRBV9 and TRBJ2-5; D unresolved. The CDR3 runs to 13 residues. Per the germline V gene, CDR1 is SGDLS and CDR2 is YYNGEE. CDR3 in DNA: TGTGCCAGCAGCGTAGATGGAGATGGAGTCCGAGACTTC. Translated, it gives CASSVDGDGVRDF.

The chain combines TRBV7-2 with TRBJ1-4; a possible D gene is TRBD1 (5 bases). Germline V lookup: CDR1 SGHTA, CDR2 FQGNSA. Trimming removed 1 base from V and 8 bases from J, with 8 bases in between. The CDR3 consists of 13 residues. This chain's CDR3 is CASSLGGREKLFF. CDR3 nucleotide sequence: TGTGCCAGCAGCTTAGGGGGGAGGGAAAAACTGTTTTTT. Full variable domain (missing parts from reference TRBV7-2 and TRBJ1-4): GAGVSQSPSNKVTEKGKDVELRCDPISGHTALYWYRQSLGQGLEFLIYFQGNSAPDKSGLPSDRFSAERTGGSVSTLTIQRTQQEDSAVYLCASSLGGREKLFFGSGTQLSVL.

This clonotype has a handful of counts. The chain carries TRBV6-8 and TRBJ1-2; maybe TRBD1 (6 bases). There are 17 residues in the CDR3. The germline V and J ends were trimmed by 2 bases and 2 bases, with 18 bases remaining between them. CDR1 is MNHGY, CDR2 SAAAGT, per germline. The CDR3 reads CASSYISRGGRNYGYTF. In nucleotides, the CDR3 is TGTGCCAGCAGTTACATCTCCCGGGGGGGGCGAAACTATGGCTACACCTTC.

This clonotype was observed at least ten times. V gene TRBV5-6 combines with J gene TRBJ1-5, with D tentatively TRBD1 (6 bases). The CDR3 sequence is 13 residues long. Trimming removed 2 bases at V and 7 bases at J, with 10 bases between. Germline values: CDR1 SGHDT, CDR2 YYEEEE. The DNA of the CDR3 is TGTGCCAGCAGCTTAGGGGGAGTGCAGCCCCAGCATTTT. Encoded protein: CASSLGGVQPQHF. Based on the CDR3 plus reference TRBV5-6 and TRBJ1-5, the full variable domain is DAGVTQSPTHLIKTRGQQVTLRCSPKSGHDTVSWYQQALGQGPQFIFQYYEEEERQRGNFPDRFSGHQFPNYSSELNVNALLLGDSALYLCASSLGGVQPQHFGDGTRLSIL.

This chain uses TRBV14 with TRBJ2-1; tentative D call: TRBD2 (6 bases). This CDR3 comprises 13 residues. Trimming took 1 base from V and 9 from J, leaving 10 bases between them. Germline V gives CDR1 SGHDN, CDR2 FVKESK. CDR3 in amino acids: CASSQVRGGEQFF. As DNA, the CDR3 is TGTGCCAGCAGCCAAGTGCGGGGTGGTGAGCAGTTCTTC.

This clonotype was seen a few times. V and J are TRBV2 and TRBJ1-4; weak D call: TRBD1 (5 bases). Germline assignment: CDR1 SNHLY and CDR2 FYNNEI. CDR3 size: 13 residues. V lost 2 bases, J lost 8 bases, and 9 bases lay in between. CDR3 coding DNA: TGTGCCAGCAGTGAACAGAAGGGGGAAAAACTGTTTTTT. Translation gives CASSEQKGEKLFF.

The chain employs TRBV20-1 and TRBJ2-5; 7 nucleotides line up with TRBD2. The V gene end was trimmed by 0 bases and the J gene end by 7 bases; junction bases not matched to a gene: 2. CDR1 is DFQATT, CDR2 SNEGSKA, per germline (reference sequence). This CDR3 has 12 residues. The CDR3 nucleotides read TGCAGTGCTAGAGACGGGAGGCCGACCCAGTACTTC. Its translation: CSARDGRPTQYF.

In its sample, this clonotype was seen a few times. The chain has TRBV28 and TRBJ2-3; no definite D call. V dropped 3 bases and J dropped 3 bases, with 16 bases sitting between them. Germline CDR1 and CDR2: MDHEN and SYDVKM. This CDR3 comprises 16 residues. CDR3: CASSFVSGHETDTQYF. CDR3 sequence (DNA): TGTGCCAGCAGTTTCGTCTCGGGCCACGAAACAGATACGCAGTATTTT. The whole variable domain, remainder taken from reference TRBV28 and TRBJ2-3, is DVKVTQSSRYLVKRTGEKVFLECVQDMDHENMFWYRQDPGLGLRLIYFSYDVKMKEKGDIPEGYSVSREKKERFSLILESASTNQTSMYLCASSFVSGHETDTQYFGPGTRLTVL.

This clonotype has at least ten counts. CDR3 in amino acids: CASNAGVSGYGYTF. The DNA of the CDR3 is TGTGCCAGCAACGCAGGGGTGTCGGGCTATGGCTACACCTTC. The V gene is TRBV12-3 or TRBV12-4, the J gene TRBJ1-2, with D tentatively TRBD1 (6 bases). This CDR3 has 14 residues. Trimming shortened V by 7 bases and J by 4 bases, and 16 bases separated the two germline ends.

The chain employs TRBV30 and TRBJ2-3; 9 bases match TRBD2. The CDR3 has 15 residues. Germline CDR1 reads GTSNPN; CDR2 reads SVGIG (reference sequence). Trimming at V came to 2 bases and at J to 0 bases, leaving 3 bases not matched to a gene. DNA for the CDR3: TGTGCCTGGAGTCCTAGCGGGGTTAGCACAGATACGCAGTATTTT. Amino acid sequence: CAWSPSGVSTDTQYF.

The chain is built from TRBV27 and TRBJ2-1; 7 bases map to TRBD1. CDR3 length: 16 residues. The junction had 8 bases not matched to a gene; V was cut back by 6 bases and J by 0 bases. The V gene's germline CDR1 is MNHEY and CDR2 SMNVEV (reference sequence). This CDR3 reads CASSIGDRVSYNEQFF. CDR3 sequence (DNA): TGTGCCAGCAGCATAGGGGACAGAGTCTCCTACAATGAGCAGTTCTTC.

The chain combines TRBV11-2 with TRBJ2-1; D remains unclear. Looked up from germline, CDR1 is SGHAT and CDR2 is FQNNGV. The V end lost 0 bases, the J end lost 4 bases, and 7 bases lay between the germline ends. The CDR3 runs to 14 residues. The CDR3 nucleotides read TGTGCCAGCAGCTTAGAAGGAGTTTACAATGAGCAGTTCTTC. It yields the protein CASSLEGVYNEQFF. The complete variable domain, with remaining parts taken from reference TRBV11-2 and TRBJ2-1, reads EAGVAQSPRYKIIEKRQSVAFWCNPISGHATLYWYQQILGQGPKLLIQFQNNGVVDDSQLPKDRFSAERLKGVDSTLKIQPAKLEDSAVYLCASSLEGVYNEQFFGPGTRLTVL.

This clonotype came up a few times. The chain has TRBV5-1 and TRBJ1-4; tentative D call: TRBD1 (5 bases). CDR3 length: 14 amino acids. Trimming left V 0 bases short and J 3 bases short, with 6 bases between. Germline values: CDR1 SGHRS, CDR2 YFSETQ. CDR3 coding DNA: TGCGCCAGCAGCTTGGTGGGGGCTAATGAAAAACTGTTTTTT. Protein product: CASSLVGANEKLFF.

J is TRBJ2-2 and V is TRBV19; D is undetermined. V lost 6 bases and J 1 base, leaving 12 bases between the germline ends. The CDR3 extends over 15 amino acids. The germline V gene encodes CDR1 LNHDA and CDR2 SQIVND (reference sequence). The chain's CDR3 is CASRSQFLNTGELFF. The DNA of the CDR3 is TGTGCCAGTAGGTCACAGTTTCTGAACACCGGGGAGCTGTTTTTT.

The chain links TRBV6-1 to TRBJ2-5; D gene ambiguous. V was clipped by 0 bases and J by 4 bases, with 6 bases between them. The V gene's germline CDR1 is MNHNS and CDR2 SASEGT. The CDR3 loop spans 13 amino acids. The CDR3 region has the DNA TGTGCCAGCAGTGAAGCGCACCGAGAGACCCAGTACTTC. Translation: CASSEAHRETQYF.

J is TRBJ1-1 and V is TRBV20-1; D gene unclear. Germline lookup yields CDR1 DFQATT and CDR2 SNEGSKA (reference sequence). The ends were cut back, 3 bases at V and 0 bases at J, with 11 bases in the middle. The length of the CDR3 is 14 residues. The CDR3 coding sequence is TGCAGTGCTAGTCTTTCATTGATGAACACTGAAGCTTTCTTT. This sequence encodes CSASLSLMNTEAFF.

A few counts support this clonotype. This chain joins TRBV12-3 or TRBV12-4 and TRBJ2-3; 9 positions agree with TRBD2. The CDR3 is made up of 14 amino acids. V shed 3 bases and J 6 bases; nucleotides not matched to a gene: 4. As DNA, the CDR3 is TGTGCCAGCAGTTTTAGGCGGGGGGGGGATACGCAGTATTTT. Translated: CASSFRRGGDTQYF.

This clonotype was seen ten or more times. The rearrangement uses TRBV12-5 and TRBJ2-1, with 10 bases fitting TRBD1. Trimming at V came to 9 bases and at J to 5 bases, leaving 10 bases not matched to a gene. This CDR3 region has 15 residues. Germline V gene data show CDR1 as LGHNT and CDR2 as FRNRAP. CDR3 bases: TGTGCTAGAGATCTCGGGGGACAGGGGAACAATGAGCAGTTCTTC. Its translation is CARDLGGQGNNEQFF. The whole variable domain, remainder taken from reference TRBV12-5 and TRBJ2-1, is DARVTQTPRHKVTEMGQEVTMRCQPILGHNTVFWYRQTMMQGLELLAYFRNRAPLDDSGMPKDRFSAEMPDATLATLKIQPSEPRDSAVYFCARDLGGQGNNEQFFGPGTRLTVL.

Remarks on this clonotype: A much larger clone sits a single nucleotide away, making a read error possible. The chain recombines TRBV7-2 with TRBJ2-5; possibly TRBD1 for D (6 bases). CDR1 is SGHTA, CDR2 FQGNSA, per germline. CDR3 length equals 15 residues. The CDR3 protein is CVSSLGLVGGETQYF. The CDR3 DNA sequence: TGTGTCAGCAGCTTAGGCCTGGTAGGGGGAGAGACCCAGTACTTC.

J is TRBJ2-1 and V is TRBV9, with a possible D match to TRBD2 (5 bases). This CDR3 is 12 amino acids long. Germline CDR1 and CDR2: SGDLS and YYNGEE. With 1 base removed from V and 9 bases from J, the gap between germline ends came to 8 bases. CDR3 in DNA: TGTGCCAGCAGCGTATCTGGGAGTGAGCAGTTCTTC. This codes for CASSVSGSEQFF.